This TCR beta chain was observed in a study of CD8+CD57+ T cells in acquired aplastic anemia. Study-wide points: Patients and controls turned out to have twenty-nine CD8+ CDR3 sequences in common.

V lost 3 bases, J lost 4 bases, and 8 bases stayed unmatched. The CDR3 totals 14 residues. Germline CDR1 DFQATT, CDR2 SNEGSKA (reference sequence). Sequenced patients had shown CD8+CD57+ cell expansion by flow cytometry. The enrolled patients all had severe acquired aplastic anemia. Patients had received no therapy at the time of blood sampling. Regarding this clonotype: As yet, its antigen is unknown.

Genomic DNA templated the TCR beta VDJ and CDR3 profiling. One entry per CDR3 protein results from TCRdb running MiXCR on the reads. The table records some 200,000 distinct CDR3 sequences, around half of them present only once. The J gene is TRBJ2-7, the V gene TRBV20-1, with 8 bases fitting TRBD1. The sequenced sample was sorted CD4+, CD8+, or CD8+CD57+ T cells (not recorded which) from PBMCs. The receptor's source is a human donor with aplastic anemia. CDR3 protein: CSASDTRGLYEQYF. The CDR3 region has the DNA TGCAGTGCTAGCGATACCAGGGGGCTTTACGAGCAGTACTTC.